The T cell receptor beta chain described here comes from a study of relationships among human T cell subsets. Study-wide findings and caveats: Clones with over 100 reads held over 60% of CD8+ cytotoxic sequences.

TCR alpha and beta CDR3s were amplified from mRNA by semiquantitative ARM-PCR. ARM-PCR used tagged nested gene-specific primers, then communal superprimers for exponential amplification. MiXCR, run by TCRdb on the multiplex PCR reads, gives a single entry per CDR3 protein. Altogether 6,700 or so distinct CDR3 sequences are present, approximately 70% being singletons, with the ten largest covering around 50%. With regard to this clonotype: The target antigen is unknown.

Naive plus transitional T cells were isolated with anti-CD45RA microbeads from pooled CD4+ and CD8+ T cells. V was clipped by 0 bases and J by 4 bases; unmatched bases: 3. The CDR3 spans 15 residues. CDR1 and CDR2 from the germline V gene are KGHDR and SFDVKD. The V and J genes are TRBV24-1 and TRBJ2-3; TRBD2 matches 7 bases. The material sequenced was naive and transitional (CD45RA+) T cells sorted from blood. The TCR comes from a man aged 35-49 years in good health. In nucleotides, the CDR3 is TGTGCCACCAGTGATTTGCGTGCGGGAGCAGATACGCAGTATTTT. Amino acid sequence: CATSDLRAGADTQYF.